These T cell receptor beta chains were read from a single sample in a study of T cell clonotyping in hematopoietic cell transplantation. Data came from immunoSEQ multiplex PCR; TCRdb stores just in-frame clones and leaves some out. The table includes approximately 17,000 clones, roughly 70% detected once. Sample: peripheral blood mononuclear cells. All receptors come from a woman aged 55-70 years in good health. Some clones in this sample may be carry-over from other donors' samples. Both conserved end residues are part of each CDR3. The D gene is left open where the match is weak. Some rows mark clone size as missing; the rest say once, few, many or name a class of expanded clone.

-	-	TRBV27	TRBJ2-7	TGTGCCAGCAGGGCCCCGGGCATTACCTACGAGCAGTACTTC	CASRAPGITYEQYF
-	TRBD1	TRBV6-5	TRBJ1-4	TGTGCCAGCAGGACCGGGACAGGGAATGAAAAACTGTTTTTT	CASRTGTGNEKLFF
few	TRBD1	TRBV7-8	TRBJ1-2	TGTGCCAGCAGCCTAGGGACAGGGGACTACTATGGCTACACCTTC	CASSLGTGDYYGYTF
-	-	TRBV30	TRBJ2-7	TGTGCCTGGAGTCCCATGTTTTACGAGCAGTACTTC	CAWSPMFYEQYF
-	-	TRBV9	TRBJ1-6	TGTGCCAGCAGCGTAGCTAGCGTTAATTCACCCCTCCACTTT	CASSVASVNSPLHF
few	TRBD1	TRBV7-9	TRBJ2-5	TGTGCCAGCAGCTTAGAGGGACAGCAGTACTTC	CASSLEGQQYF
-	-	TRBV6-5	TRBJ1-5	TGTGCCAGCGGACCCTCCTTTAGGCCCCAGCATTTT	CASGPSFRPQHF
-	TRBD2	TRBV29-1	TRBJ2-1	TGCAGCGTTGCAAAGCGGGGGGGGTTAAATGAGCAGTTCTTC	CSVAKRGGLNEQFF
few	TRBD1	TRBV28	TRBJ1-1	TGTGCCAGCAGCCCAGGGGGGTCCCACACTGAAGCTTTCTTT	CASSPGGSHTEAFF
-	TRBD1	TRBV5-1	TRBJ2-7	TGCGCCAGCAGTCTCGGGACAGGGCTGGGTGGCGAGCAGTACTTC	CASSLGTGLGGEQYF
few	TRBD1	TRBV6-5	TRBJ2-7	TGTGCCAGCAGTCCCCGGGACAGGGTGCACGAGCAGTACTTC	CASSPRDRVHEQYF
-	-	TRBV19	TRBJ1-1	TGTGCCAGTAGTATGTTGACCAACACTGAAGCTTTCTTT	CASSMLTNTEAFF
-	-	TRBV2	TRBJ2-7	TGTGCCAGCAACCCCAACCCGTACGAGCAGTACTTC	CASNPNPYEQYF
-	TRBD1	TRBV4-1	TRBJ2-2	TGCGCCAGCAGCCTGTCCGGGACAGAGAACACCGGGGAGCTGTTTTTT	CASSLSGTENTGELFF
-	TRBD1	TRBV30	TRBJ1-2	TGTGCCTGGAGACCGGGACAGGGGGCAGGGGGCTACACCTTC	CAWRPGQGAGGYTF
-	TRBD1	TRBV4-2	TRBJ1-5	TGTGCCAGCAGCCGGGGACAGGGAGGACAGCCCCAGCATTTT	CASSRGQGGQPQHF
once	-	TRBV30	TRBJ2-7	TGTGCCTGGAGTAGGTCGGGCAGGGGCGACTACGAGCAGTACTTC	CAWSRSGRGDYEQYF
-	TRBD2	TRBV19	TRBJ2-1	TGTGCCAGTAGTAAGATAGCGGGAGGGATCAATGAGCAGTTCTTC	CASSKIAGGINEQFF
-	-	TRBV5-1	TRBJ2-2	TGCGCCAGCAGCTTGATAGAGGGGAACACCGGGGAGCTGTTTTTT	CASSLIEGNTGELFF
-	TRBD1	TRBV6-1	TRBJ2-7	TGTGCCAGCAGTGAAAGGACAGGGAAGATGAAGCAGTACTTC	CASSERTGKMKQYF
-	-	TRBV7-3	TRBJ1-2	TGTGCCAGCAGCTTAAGCGGGGGCAACTATGGCTACACCTTC	CASSLSGGNYGYTF
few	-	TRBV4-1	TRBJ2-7	TGCGCCAGCAGCCAACTGGGACAACAATACGAGCAGTACTTC	CASSQLGQQYEQYF
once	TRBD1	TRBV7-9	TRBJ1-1	TGTGCCAGCAGCTTTACAGGGGGGATGAACACTGAAGCTTTCTTT	CASSFTGGMNTEAFF
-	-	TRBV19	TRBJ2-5	TGTGCCAGTACCCGGGCGAGGGGCGCGGGGGAGACCCAGTACTTC	CASTRARGAGETQYF
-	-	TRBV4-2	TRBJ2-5	TGTGCCAGCAGCCAAGCCGGGTGGGCACCAGAAGAGACCCAGTACTTC	CASSQAGWAPEETQYF
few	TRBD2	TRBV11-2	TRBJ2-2	TGTGCCAGCAGCTTCCGGGAGGTGGGCACCGGGGAGCTGTTTTTT	CASSFREVGTGELFF
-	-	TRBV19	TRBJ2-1	TGTGCCAGCTGGGGCGATGCCTACAATGAGCAGTTCTTC	CASWGDAYNEQFF
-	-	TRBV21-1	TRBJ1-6	TGTGCCAGCAGCAAAGATATTATCGAGCCGGGACAGGGGAATTCACCCCTCCACTTT	CASSKDIIEPGQGNSPLHF
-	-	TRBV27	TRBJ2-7	TGTGCCAGCAGTTTAACCGCAGGGCACTACGAGCAGTACTTC	CASSLTAGHYEQYF
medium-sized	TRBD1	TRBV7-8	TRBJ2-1	TGTGCCAGCAGCCCGGAGGGGGACAGGGCAAGGGAGCAGTTCTTC	CASSPEGDRAREQFF
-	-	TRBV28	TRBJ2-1	TGTGCCAGCTCAAGGCGGGCCAATGAGCAGTTCTTC	CASSRRANEQFF
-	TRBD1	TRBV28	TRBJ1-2	TGTGCCAGCAGATCCGCAACAAGACAGGGGTATGGCTACACCTTC	CASRSATRQGYGYTF
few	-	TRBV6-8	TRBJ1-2	TGTGCCAGCAGTTACGGCAGCTACACCTTC	CASSYGSYTF
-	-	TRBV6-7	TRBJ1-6	TGTGCCAGCAGTCATAAGGGGGGTTCACCCCTCCACTTT	CASSHKGGSPLHF
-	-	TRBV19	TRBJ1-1	TGTGCCAGTAGTATCCCGGGACACCCCATGAACACTGAAGCTTTCTTT	CASSIPGHPMNTEAFF
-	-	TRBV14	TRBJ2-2	TGTGCCAGCAGCCGATTGGACACCTCCGGAGGAGGGGAGCTGTTTTTT	CASSRLDTSGGGELFF
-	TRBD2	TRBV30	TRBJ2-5	TGTGCCTGGAGTACCGGGGCTAGCGGGGGGTACCAAGAGACCCAGTACTTC	CAWSTGASGGYQETQYF
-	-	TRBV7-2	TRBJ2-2	TGTGCCAGCAGCGGGGGGGCAATCCCCACCGGGGAGCTGTTTTTT	CASSGGAIPTGELFF
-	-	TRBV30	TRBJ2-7	TGTGCCTGGGGTTATGGGAGGAGTTACGAGCAGTACTTC	CAWGYGRSYEQYF
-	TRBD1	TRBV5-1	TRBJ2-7	TGCGCCAGCAGGATTGGACAGGGGAAGACCTACGAGCAGTACTTC	CASRIGQGKTYEQYF
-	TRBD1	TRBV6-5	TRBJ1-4	TGTGCCAGCAGTTACTCGTTACAGGGGTCTGAAAAACTGTTTTTT	CASSYSLQGSEKLFF
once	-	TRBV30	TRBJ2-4	TGTGCCTGGAGTCGCGACGTGGCCAAAAACATTCAGTACTTC	CAWSRDVAKNIQYF
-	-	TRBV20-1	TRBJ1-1	TGCAGTGCTAGAGGCGGGCTCGAAGCTTTCTTT	CSARGGLEAFF
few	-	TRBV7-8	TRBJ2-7	TGTGCCAGCAGGCTTCGGGATATCCCGGGAGAGCAGTACTTC	CASRLRDIPGEQYF
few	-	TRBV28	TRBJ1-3	TGTGCCAGCACCCTAGGGGGGTCTGGAAACACCATATATTTT	CASTLGGSGNTIYF
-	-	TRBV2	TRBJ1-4	TGTGCCAGCAGAGGGGTTACTAATGAAAAACTGTTTTTT	CASRGVTNEKLFF
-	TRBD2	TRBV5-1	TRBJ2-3	TGCGCCAGCAGCTTGGAGCGGGGGGGAGGGGATACGCAGTATTTT	CASSLERGGGDTQYF
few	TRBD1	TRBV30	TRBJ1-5	TGTGCCTGGAGTAGGACAGGCGTACACCAGCCCCAGCATTTT	CAWSRTGVHQPQHF
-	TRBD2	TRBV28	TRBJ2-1	TGTGCCAGCAGTTCAGGGACTAGCGTCACCCCCTACAATGAGCAGTTCTTC	CASSSGTSVTPYNEQFF
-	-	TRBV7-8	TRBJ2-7	TGTGCCAGCAGCGTCGTTCGGGACGGTTACTACGAGCAGTACTTC	CASSVVRDGYYEQYF
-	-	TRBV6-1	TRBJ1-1	TGTGCCAGCAGTGGGGGACGCCGCGGCACTGAAGCTTTCTTT	CASSGGRRGTEAFF
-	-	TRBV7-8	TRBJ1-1	TGTGCCAGCAGCTTCCGAAACTTGAACACTGAAGCTTTCTTT	CASSFRNLNTEAFF
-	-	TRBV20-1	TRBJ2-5	TGCAGTGCTACGGGGAAAGAGACCCAGTACTTC	CSATGKETQYF
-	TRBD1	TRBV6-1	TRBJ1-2	TGTGCCAGCAGACTACAGGGGGCCGGTGGCTACACCTTC	CASRLQGAGGYTF
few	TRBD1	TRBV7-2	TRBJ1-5	TGTGCCAGCAGCTTAGGACAGGGGTCTCAGCCCCAGCATTTT	CASSLGQGSQPQHF
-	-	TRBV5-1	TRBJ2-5	TGCGCCAGCAGCTTGGGACAAGAGACCCAGTACTTC	CASSLGQETQYF